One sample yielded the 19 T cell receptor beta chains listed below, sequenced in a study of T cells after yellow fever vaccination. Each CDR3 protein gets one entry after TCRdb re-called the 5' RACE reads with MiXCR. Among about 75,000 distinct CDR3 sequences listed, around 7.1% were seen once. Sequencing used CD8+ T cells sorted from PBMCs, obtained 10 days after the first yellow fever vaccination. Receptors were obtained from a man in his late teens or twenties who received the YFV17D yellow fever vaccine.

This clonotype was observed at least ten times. This CDR3 is CAIKTGKGSYNEQFF. As DNA, the CDR3 is TGTGCCATTAAAACAGGGAAAGGTTCCTACAATGAGCAGTTCTTC. The chain combines TRBV10-3 with TRBJ2-1, with D possibly being TRBD1 (6 bases). Trimming left V 9 bases short and J 1 base short, with 16 bases between. CDR3 size: 15 residues. The germline gives CDR1 ENHRY, CDR2 SYGVKD.

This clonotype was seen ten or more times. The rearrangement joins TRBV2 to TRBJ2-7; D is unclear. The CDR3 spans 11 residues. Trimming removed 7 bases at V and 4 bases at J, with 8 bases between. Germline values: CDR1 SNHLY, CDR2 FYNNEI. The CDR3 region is CASTPGYEQYF. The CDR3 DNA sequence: TGTGCCAGCACTCCAGGTTACGAGCAGTACTTC.

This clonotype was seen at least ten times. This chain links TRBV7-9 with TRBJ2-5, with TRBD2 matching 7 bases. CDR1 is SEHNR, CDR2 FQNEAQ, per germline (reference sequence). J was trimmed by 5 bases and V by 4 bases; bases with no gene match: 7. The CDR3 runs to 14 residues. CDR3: CASSSPGGEETQYF. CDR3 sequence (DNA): TGTGCCAGCAGCTCGCCGGGGGGAGAGGAGACCCAGTACTTC. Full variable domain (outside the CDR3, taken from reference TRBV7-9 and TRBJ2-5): DTGVSQNPRHKITKRGQNVTFRCDPISEHNRLYWYRQTLGQGPEFLTYFQNEAQLEKSRLLSDRFSAERPKGSFSTLEIQRTEQGDSAMYLCASSSPGGEETQYFGPGTRLLVL.

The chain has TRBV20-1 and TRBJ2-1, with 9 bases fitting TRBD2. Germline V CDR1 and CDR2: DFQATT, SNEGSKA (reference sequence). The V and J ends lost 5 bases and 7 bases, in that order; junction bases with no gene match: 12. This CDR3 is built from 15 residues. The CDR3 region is CSAERGASGVNEQFF. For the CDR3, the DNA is TGCAGTGCTGAACGAGGGGCTAGCGGGGTAAATGAGCAGTTCTTC.

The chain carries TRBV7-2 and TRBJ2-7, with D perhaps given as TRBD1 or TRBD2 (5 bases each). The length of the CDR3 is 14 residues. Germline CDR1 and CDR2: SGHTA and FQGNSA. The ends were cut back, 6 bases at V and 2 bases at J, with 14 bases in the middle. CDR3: CASSYGGGTYEQYV. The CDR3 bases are TGTGCCAGCAGTTATGGGGGTGGGACCTACGAGCAGTACGTC.

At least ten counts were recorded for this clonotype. The CDR3 DNA is TGTGCCAGCAGTTTTGGTCAGGGCATTAACTATGGCTACACCTTC. It is translated as CASSFGQGINYGYTF. This chain uses TRBV12-3 or TRBV12-4 with TRBJ1-2, with D maybe TRBD1 (5 bases). Trimming cost V 3 bases and J 1 base, with 12 bases left between them. The CDR3 runs 15 residues.

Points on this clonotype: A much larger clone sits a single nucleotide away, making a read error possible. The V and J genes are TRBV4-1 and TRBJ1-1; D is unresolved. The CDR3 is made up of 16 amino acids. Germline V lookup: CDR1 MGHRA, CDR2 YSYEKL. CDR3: CASSQEGIIMKTEAFF. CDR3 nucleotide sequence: TGCGCCAGCAGCCAAGAAGGGATAATCATGAAGACTGAAGCTTTCTTT.

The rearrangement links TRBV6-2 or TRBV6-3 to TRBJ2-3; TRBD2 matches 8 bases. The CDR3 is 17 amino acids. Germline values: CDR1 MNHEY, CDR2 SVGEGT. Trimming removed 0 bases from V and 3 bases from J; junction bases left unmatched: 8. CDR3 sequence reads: CASSYSTRGGPTDTQYF. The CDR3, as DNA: TGTGCCAGCAGTTACTCGACTCGGGGGGGCCCTACAGATACGCAGTATTTT.

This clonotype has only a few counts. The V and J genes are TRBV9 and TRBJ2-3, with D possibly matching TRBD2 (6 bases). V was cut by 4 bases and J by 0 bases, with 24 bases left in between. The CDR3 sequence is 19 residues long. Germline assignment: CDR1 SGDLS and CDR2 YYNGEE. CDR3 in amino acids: CASSSQLKGTSSSTDTQYF. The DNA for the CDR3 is TGTGCCAGCAGCTCTCAACTAAAGGGAACTAGCAGTAGCACAGATACGCAGTATTTT.

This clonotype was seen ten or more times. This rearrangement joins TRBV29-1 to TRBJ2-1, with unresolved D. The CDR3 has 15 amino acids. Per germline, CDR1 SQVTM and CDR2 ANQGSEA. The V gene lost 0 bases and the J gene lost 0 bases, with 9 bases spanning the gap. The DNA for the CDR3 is TGCAGCGTTGAAGATGGTAGTGGCTCCTACAATGAGCAGTTCTTC. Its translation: CSVEDGSGSYNEQFF.

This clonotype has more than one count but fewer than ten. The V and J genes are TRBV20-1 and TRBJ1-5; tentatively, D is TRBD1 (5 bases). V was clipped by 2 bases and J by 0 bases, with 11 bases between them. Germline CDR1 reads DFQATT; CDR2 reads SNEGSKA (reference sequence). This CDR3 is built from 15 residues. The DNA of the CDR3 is TGCAGTGCTAGATTGGGGGGATTTAGCAATCAGCCCCAGCATTTT. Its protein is CSARLGGFSNQPQHF.

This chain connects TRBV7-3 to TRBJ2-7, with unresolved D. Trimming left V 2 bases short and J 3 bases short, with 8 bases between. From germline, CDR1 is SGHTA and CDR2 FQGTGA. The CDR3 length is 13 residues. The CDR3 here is CASSLGSGYEQYV. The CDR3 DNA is TGTGCCAGCAGCTTAGGGTCAGGCTACGAGCAGTACGTC.

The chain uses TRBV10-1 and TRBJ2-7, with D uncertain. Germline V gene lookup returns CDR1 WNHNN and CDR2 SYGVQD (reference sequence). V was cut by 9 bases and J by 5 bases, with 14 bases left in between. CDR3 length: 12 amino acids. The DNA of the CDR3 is TGCGCCAGGCCTCCCGGGTCCCACGAGCAGTACGTC. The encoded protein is CARPPGSHEQYV.

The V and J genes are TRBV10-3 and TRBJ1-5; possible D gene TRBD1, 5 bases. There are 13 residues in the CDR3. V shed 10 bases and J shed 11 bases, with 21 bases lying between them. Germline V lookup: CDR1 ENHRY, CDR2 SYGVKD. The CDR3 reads CATGTFTQSAQHF. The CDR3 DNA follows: TGTGCCACCGGGACTTTCACTCAATCAGCCCAGCATTTT.

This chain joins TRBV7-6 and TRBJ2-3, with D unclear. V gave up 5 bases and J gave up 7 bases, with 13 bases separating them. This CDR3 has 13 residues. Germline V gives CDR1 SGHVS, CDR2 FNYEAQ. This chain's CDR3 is CASSTPPSYTQYF. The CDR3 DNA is TGTGCCAGCAGCACCCCGCCGAGTTATACGCAGTATTTT.

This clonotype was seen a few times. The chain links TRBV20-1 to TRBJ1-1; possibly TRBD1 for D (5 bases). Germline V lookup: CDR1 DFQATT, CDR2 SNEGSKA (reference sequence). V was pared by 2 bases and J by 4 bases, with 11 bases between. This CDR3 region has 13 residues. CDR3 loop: CSARKGKTTEAFF. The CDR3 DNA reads TGCAGTGCTAGAAAGGGGAAGACCACTGAAGCTTTCTTT.

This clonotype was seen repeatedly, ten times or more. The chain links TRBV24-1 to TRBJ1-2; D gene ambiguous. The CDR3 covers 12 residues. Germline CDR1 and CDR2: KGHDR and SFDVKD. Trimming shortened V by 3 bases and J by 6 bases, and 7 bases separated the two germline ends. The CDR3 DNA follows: TGTGCCACCAGTGATGGTTGGCATGGCTACACCTTC. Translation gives CATSDGWHGYTF.

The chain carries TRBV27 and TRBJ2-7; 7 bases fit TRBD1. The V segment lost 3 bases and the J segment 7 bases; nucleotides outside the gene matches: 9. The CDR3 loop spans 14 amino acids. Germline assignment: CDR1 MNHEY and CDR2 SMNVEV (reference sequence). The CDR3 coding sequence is TGTGCCAGCAGTTTCCCGGGACAGAGAAGGGAGCAGTACTTC. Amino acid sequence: CASSFPGQRREQYF.

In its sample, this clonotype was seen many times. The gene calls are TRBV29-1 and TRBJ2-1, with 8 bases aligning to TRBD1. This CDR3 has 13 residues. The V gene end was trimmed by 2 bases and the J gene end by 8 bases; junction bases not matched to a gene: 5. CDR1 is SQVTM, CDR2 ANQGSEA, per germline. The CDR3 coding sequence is TGCAGCGTTGAACAGGGGGCGACCTATGAGCAGTTCTTC. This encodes CSVEQGATYEQFF.